This entry lists 9 T cell receptor beta chains sequenced from one sample in a study of blood T cell repertoires in COVID-19. Produced via immunoSEQ multiplex PCR; TCRdb's table is partial and in-frame only. Seen here are roughly 700,000 clones, 75% to 90% observed once, and the top ten hold approximately 0.25%. The sequencing sample was made of peripheral blood. Receptors were obtained from a woman aged 18-29 years with acute or convalescent COVID-19.

This chain joins TRBV19 and TRBJ1-1; D is ambiguous. Germline assignment: CDR1 LNHDA and CDR2 SQIVND (reference sequence). Trimming shortened V by 5 bases and J by 1 base, and 8 bases separated the two germline ends. This CDR3 spans 13 amino acids. CDR3 DNA sequence: TGTGCCAGTAGTCCGCGGAGGAACACTGAAGCTTTCTTT. As protein: CASSPRRNTEAFF.

V gene TRBV6-5 combines with J gene TRBJ2-7; no definite D call. Trimming took off 8 bases at V and 4 bases at J, with 18 bases between the two ends. The CDR3 has 14 amino acids. Germline CDR1 and CDR2: MNHEY and SVGAGI. The CDR3, as DNA: TGTGCCAGCGCTCCATCCGGTCTTCCTTACGAGCAGTACTTC. The encoded protein is CASAPSGLPYEQYF.

The chain links TRBV20-1 to TRBJ1-2; D uncertain. The CDR3 sequence is 11 residues long. CDR1 DFQATT and CDR2 SNEGSKA come from the germline V gene (reference sequence). V was cut by 3 bases and J by 13 bases, with 15 bases left in between. DNA for the CDR3: TGCAGTGCTAGCGAGGGCGATATTCCCACCTTC. Its translation: CSASEGDIPTF.

The V call is TRBV4-2, the J call TRBJ2-7; the match to TRBD1 covers 8 bases. Germline CDR1 and CDR2: LGHNA and YNFKEQ. The CDR3 has 15 residues. Trimming cost V 0 bases and J 2 bases; bases outside gene matches: 3. CDR3 coding DNA: TGTGCCAGCAGCCAAGACACAGGGGGGACCTACGAGCAGTACTTC. The encoded protein is CASSQDTGGTYEQYF.

This chain connects TRBV5-1 to TRBJ1-1; D is unresolved. The V end was cut by 2 bases, the J end by 1 base, with 12 bases between. Looked up from germline, CDR1 is SGHRS and CDR2 is YFSETQ. CDR3 size: 15 residues. The CDR3 loop is CASSFGPEGNTEAFF. For the CDR3, the DNA is TGCGCCAGCAGCTTTGGGCCCGAAGGGAACACTGAAGCTTTCTTT.

The chain uses TRBV5-1 and TRBJ2-7; D is perhaps TRBD2 (6 bases). Between the trimmed V and J ends, which lost 1 base and 4 bases, there was a span of 9 bases. The CDR3 totals 13 residues. Germline CDR1 reads SGHRS; CDR2 reads YFSETQ. The CDR3 DNA follows: TGCGCCAGCAGCTTGACGGGGGAATACGAGCAGTACTTC. This gives the protein CASSLTGEYEQYF.

The chain has TRBV7-9 and TRBJ1-1; tentatively, D is TRBD1 (6 bases). Trimming removed 5 bases at V and 2 bases at J, with 24 bases between. The CDR3 runs to 18 residues. Per the germline V gene, CDR1 is SEHNR and CDR2 is FQNEAQ (reference sequence). As DNA, the CDR3 is TGTGCCAGCAGCCCCCAACCGGGACAAGGGGGATTTAACACTGAAGCTTTCTTT. Amino acid sequence: CASSPQPGQGGFNTEAFF.

This CDR3 reads CASSPLGVYGRMNTEAFF. CDR3 bases: TGTGCCAGCAGCCCACTCGGGGTATATGGGAGGATGAACACTGAAGCTTTCTTT. The chain carries TRBV5-8 and TRBJ1-1, with D unclear. Germline loops: CDR1 SGHTS, CDR2 YDEGEE. The CDR3 runs 18 residues. The germline V and J ends were trimmed by 4 bases and 0 bases, with 22 bases remaining between them.

This chain connects TRBV4-1 to TRBJ2-5, with D uncertain. CDR1 and CDR2 (germline): MGHRA, YSYEKL. V was pared by 0 bases and J by 10 bases, with 12 bases between. The CDR3 runs 13 residues. CDR3 amino acids: CASSQDGMVVQYF. CDR3 coding DNA: TGCGCCAGCAGCCAAGATGGCATGGTTGTCCAGTACTTC.